This TCR beta chain is from a study of a mutant IDH1 vaccine in newly diagnosed glioma. Time point in this sample: week 35, safety follow-up. Mutant IDH1 20-mer peptide, at 300 ug, made up each vaccine dose, with topical imiquimod. In the case of this clone: The antigen remains unidentified.

CDR3 length: 15 amino acids. Germline CDR1 is SGDLS and CDR2 is YYNGEE. Unmatched junction bases numbered 11, after V lost 4 bases and J lost 6 bases. Repertoires were generated with immunoSEQ multiplex PCR, while TCRdb's copy carries only in-frame clones and drops some. The sample lists tens of thousands of clones; 85% to 90% were seen once. This material consisted of PBMCs, taken from a glioma patient whose treatment included an IDH1 peptide vaccine. The V call is TRBV9, the J call TRBJ1-1; 8 nucleotides agree with TRBD1. The TCR was taken from a man aged 40-49 years with glioma. CDR3 sequence reads: CASSLSWTGSAEAFF. In DNA, the CDR3 is TGTGCCAGCAGCCTCTCATGGACAGGGAGCGCTGAAGCTTTCTTT.